This paragraph covers one TCR beta chain sequence. As yet, its antigen is unknown. Between the trimmed V and J ends, which lost 7 bases and 6 bases, there was a span of 10 bases. The CDR3 runs to 12 residues. Germline V gene lookup returns CDR1 SGHAT and CDR2 FQNNGV. This sample is part of a study of CD4+ T cells in melanoma. The repertoire was sequenced with immunoSEQ multiplex PCR; TCRdb's copy has only in-frame clones and lacks some. In the table there are around 14,000 clones, 63% of which are singletons. Notes on the study in general: CD8+ T cell, macrophage and B cell function reportedly correlated with neoantigen-specific CD4+ T cells.

The material sequenced was cells from a culture (not recorded whether cultured in vitro). This sequence originates from a human donor with melanoma. The rearrangement links TRBV11-2 to TRBJ1-3; D not resolved. Here the CDR3 reads CASTQTQNTIYF. CDR3 coding DNA: TGTGCCAGCACCCAAACCCAAAACACCATATATTTT.